These T cell receptor beta chains were read from a single sample in a study of OX40 agonist ivuxolimab in advanced cancers. Generated by immunoSEQ multiplex PCR, the TCRdb table keeps only in-frame clones and is missing some. Found here are over 30,000 clones, roughly four fifths of them singletons; the top ten hold around 1.9%. The specimen comprised CD4+ or CD8+ T cells sorted from blood, sampled in a trial of the OX40 agonist ivuxolimab. The source is an adult with an advanced solid tumor such as melanoma, head and neck, liver or kidney cancer. Each CDR3 is given with its conserved first and last residue. Each record gives: D gene, J gene, clone size, V gene, CDR3 length, CDR3 protein, CDR3 DNA. The D gene is left open where the match is weak. Part of the rows lack a size; the others show once, few, many or a class for expanded clones.

d_call: -
j_call: TRBJ2-3
clone_size: -
v_call: TRBV9
cdr3_length: 15
cdr3_aa: CASTSRHLPGDTQYF
cdr3_nt: TGTGCCAGCACCTCCCGACATCTTCCCGGGGATACGCAGTATTTT

d_call: TRBD1
j_call: TRBJ1-5
clone_size: few
v_call: TRBV28
cdr3_length: 16
cdr3_aa: CASSPTGQGENQPQHF
cdr3_nt: TGTGCCAGCAGTCCAACGGGACAGGGGGAGAATCAGCCCCAGCATTTT

d_call: -
j_call: TRBJ1-1
clone_size: -
v_call: TRBV7-3
cdr3_length: 13
cdr3_aa: CASSDGGDTEAFF
cdr3_nt: TGTGCCAGCAGTGATGGGGGGGATACTGAAGCTTTCTTT

d_call: -
j_call: TRBJ1-1
clone_size: -
v_call: TRBV29-1
cdr3_length: 12
cdr3_aa: CSVEAANTEAFF
cdr3_nt: TGCAGCGTTGAGGCAGCAAACACTGAAGCTTTCTTT

d_call: -
j_call: TRBJ1-1
clone_size: -
v_call: TRBV2
cdr3_length: 14
cdr3_aa: CASIFRASDTEAFF
cdr3_nt: TGTGCCAGCATTTTCCGGGCCTCGGACACTGAAGCTTTCTTT

d_call: -
j_call: TRBJ1-1
clone_size: -
v_call: TRBV19
cdr3_length: 14
cdr3_aa: CASDGGRGVGEAFF
cdr3_nt: TGTGCCAGTGACGGGGGCAGGGGCGTGGGTGAAGCTTTCTTT

d_call: -
j_call: TRBJ2-2
clone_size: -
v_call: TRBV19
cdr3_length: 15
cdr3_aa: CASSPMTSNTGELFF
cdr3_nt: TGTGCCAGTAGTCCCATGACTAGTAACACCGGGGAGCTGTTTTTT

d_call: -
j_call: TRBJ1-1
clone_size: -
v_call: TRBV5-4
cdr3_length: 17
cdr3_aa: CASSSVVRTAKNTEAFF
cdr3_nt: TGTGCCAGCAGCTCGGTAGTGAGGACAGCGAAGAACACTGAAGCTTTCTTT

d_call: TRBD1
j_call: TRBJ2-3
clone_size: -
v_call: TRBV19
cdr3_length: 11
cdr3_aa: CASGTGDTQYF
cdr3_nt: TGTGCCAGTGGGACAGGGGATACGCAGTATTTT

d_call: -
j_call: TRBJ2-7
clone_size: once
v_call: TRBV11-2
cdr3_length: 11
cdr3_aa: CASSLVLEQYF
cdr3_nt: TGTGCCAGCAGCTTAGTGTTAGAGCAGTACTTC